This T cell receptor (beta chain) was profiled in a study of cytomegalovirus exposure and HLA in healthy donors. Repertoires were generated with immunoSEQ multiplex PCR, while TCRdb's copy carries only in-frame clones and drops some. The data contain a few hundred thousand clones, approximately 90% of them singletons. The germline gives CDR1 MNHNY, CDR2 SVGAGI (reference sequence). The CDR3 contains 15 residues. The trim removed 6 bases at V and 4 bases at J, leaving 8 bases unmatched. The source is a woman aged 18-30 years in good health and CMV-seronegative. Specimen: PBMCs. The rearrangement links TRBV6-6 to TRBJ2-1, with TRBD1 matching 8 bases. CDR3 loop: CASRNQGQEYNEQFF. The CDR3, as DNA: TGTGCCAGCAGAAACCAGGGACAGGAATACAATGAGCAGTTCTTC.